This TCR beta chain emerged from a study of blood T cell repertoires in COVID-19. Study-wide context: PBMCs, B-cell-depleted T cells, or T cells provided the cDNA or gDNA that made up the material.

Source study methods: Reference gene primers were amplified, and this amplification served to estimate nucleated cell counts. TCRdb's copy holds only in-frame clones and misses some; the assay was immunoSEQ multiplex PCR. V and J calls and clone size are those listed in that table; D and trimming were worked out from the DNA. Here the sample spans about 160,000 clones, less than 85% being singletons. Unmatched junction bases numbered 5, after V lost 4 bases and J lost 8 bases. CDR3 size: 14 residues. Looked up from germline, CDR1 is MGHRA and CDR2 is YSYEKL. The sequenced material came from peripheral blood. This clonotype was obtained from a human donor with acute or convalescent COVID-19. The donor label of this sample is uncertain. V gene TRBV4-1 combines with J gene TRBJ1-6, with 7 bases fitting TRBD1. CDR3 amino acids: CASSRQGPDSPLHF. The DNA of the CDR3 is TGCGCCAGCAGCCGACAGGGACCAGATTCACCCCTCCACTTT.